The next 24 T cell receptor beta chains were all read from a single sample in a study of T cells after yellow fever vaccination. TCRdb recomputed calls from the 5' RACE reads with MiXCR, one row per CDR3 protein. The sample carries 300,000 to 450,000 distinct CDR3 sequences, 8.1% recorded once. The source material was PBMCs, sampled 45 days after the first yellow fever vaccination. These receptors were obtained from a man between 18 and 35 years old who received the YFV17D yellow fever vaccine.

This clonotype was recorded many times. The chain recombines TRBV20-1 with TRBJ2-1; perhaps D is TRBD1 or TRBD2 (7 bases each). CDR3 size: 17 residues. Germline CDR1 reads DFQATT; CDR2 reads SNEGSKA (reference sequence). Deletions cut 0 bases from V and 1 base from J, with 16 bases between. In nucleotides, the CDR3 is TGCAGTGCTAGAGATGGGGGCAGGGGGGGGTCCTACAATGAGCAGTTCTTC. The encoded protein is CSARDGGRGGSYNEQFF.

This clonotype was observed a handful of times. V usage is TRBV7-2 and J usage is TRBJ1-1; the D is unclear. From germline, CDR1 is SGHTA and CDR2 FQGNSA. The CDR3 extends over 14 amino acids. With 6 bases removed from V and 0 bases from J, the gap between germline ends came to 11 bases. In nucleotides, the CDR3 is TGTGCCAGCAGTTTGACCGAAATGAACACTGAAGCTTTCTTT. Translated: CASSLTEMNTEAFF.

This clonotype showed up many times. The J gene is TRBJ2-7, the V gene TRBV20-1; D uncertain. This CDR3 region has 12 residues. CDR1 is DFQATT, CDR2 SNEGSKA, per germline (reference sequence). The V gene lost 0 bases and the J gene lost 4 bases, with 7 bases spanning the gap. The CDR3: CSARESLYEQYV. The CDR3 nucleotides are TGCAGTGCTAGAGAATCCCTTTACGAGCAGTACGTC.

The chain recombines TRBV14 with TRBJ2-3, with D possibly matching TRBD2 (6 bases). Germline CDR1 SGHDN, CDR2 FVKESK. This CDR3 is 12 amino acids long. V lost 9 bases, J lost 3 bases, and 10 bases lay in between. The CDR3: CARNGGTDTQYF. CDR3 in DNA: TGTGCCAGGAACGGGGGTACAGATACGCAGTATTTT.

In its sample, this clonotype was seen a few times. The chain couples TRBV7-9 to TRBJ1-1, with a weak D call TRBD1 (5 bases). CDR1 SEHNR and CDR2 FQNEAQ come from the germline V gene (reference sequence). This CDR3 spans 14 amino acids. Trimming shortened V by 6 bases and J by 4 bases, and 15 bases separated the two germline ends. CDR3 DNA sequence: TGTGCCAGCAGTCCCATAAGCGGGGGCACTGAAGCTTTCTTT. Translated: CASSPISGGTEAFF.

V usage is TRBV7-2 and J usage is TRBJ2-1, with D unclear. The V and J ends lost 1 base and 2 bases respectively, with 9 bases between them. The germline gives CDR1 SGHTA, CDR2 FQGNSA. There are 15 residues in the CDR3. This CDR3 reads CASSLGAGPYNEQFF. For the CDR3, the DNA is TGTGCCAGCAGCTTAGGGGCTGGGCCCTACAATGAGCAGTTCTTC.

This chain links TRBV29-1 with TRBJ1-1; D uncertain. CDR3 length equals 13 residues. Germline-derived CDR1 and CDR2 are SQVTM and ANQGSEA. The V gene lost 1 base and the J gene lost 4 bases, with 10 bases spanning the gap. The DNA for the CDR3 is TGCAGCGTTGAAGGGTCACCTTTCACTGAAGCTTTCTTT. It yields the protein CSVEGSPFTEAFF.

This chain connects TRBV5-1 to TRBJ1-2; no definite D call. CDR3 length equals 12 residues. Germline V lookup: CDR1 SGHRS, CDR2 YFSETQ. Trimming took off 2 bases at V and 8 bases at J, with 10 bases between the two ends. The CDR3 loop is CASSFSGLGYTF. In DNA, the CDR3 is TGCGCCAGCAGCTTTAGCGGTTTAGGCTACACCTTC.

There are a few counts of this clonotype. The chain carries TRBV24-1 and TRBJ2-1, with D hard to call. The germline CDR1 and CDR2 sequences are KGHDR and SFDVKD. The CDR3 runs to 15 residues. The ends were cut back, 5 bases at V and 0 bases at J, with 10 bases in the middle. CDR3: CATSVGHSSYNEQFF. The DNA for the CDR3 is TGTGCCACCAGTGTCGGGCACAGCTCCTACAATGAGCAGTTCTTC.

This sequence joins TRBV6-4 and TRBJ2-3; D is perhaps TRBD2 (6 bases). CDR3 size: 15 residues. Germline CDR1 and CDR2: MRHNA and SNTAGT. Between the trimmed V and J ends, which lost 2 bases and 4 bases, there was a span of 13 bases. The CDR3 DNA reads as TGTGCCAGCAGTGACGGGGCCGGGGGTGCAGATACGCAGTATTTT. Translated: CASSDGAGGADTQYF.

Points on this clonotype: The junction shows a germline mismatch at one end, possibly a read error. The chain combines TRBV18 with TRBJ2-2; D is uncertain. Germline lookup yields CDR1 KGHSH and CDR2 LQKENI. This CDR3 spans 16 amino acids. CDR3 DNA: TGTGCCAGTTCACCATTCCAGAACACGAACACCGGGGAGCTGTTTTTT. This codes for CASSPFQNTNTGELFF.

This sequence joins TRBV20-1 and TRBJ2-1, with D possibly TRBD2 on 6 matching bases. In germline, CDR1 is DFQATT, CDR2 SNEGSKA (reference sequence). The CDR3 is 12 amino acids. The CDR3 spells CSRGKEYNEQFF. Written as DNA, the CDR3 is TGCAGCCGGGGGAAAGAGTACAATGAGCAGTTCTTC.

This clonotype was observed a few times. For the CDR3, the DNA is TGCGCCAGCAGCCAAGATAGGGGGGGCCTCAGCAATGAGCAGTTCTTC. Translated: CASSQDRGGLSNEQFF. The rearrangement links TRBV4-1 to TRBJ2-1; D is possibly TRBD2 (7 bases). This CDR3 comprises 16 residues. Germline V gene data show CDR1 as MGHRA and CDR2 as YSYEKL. V lost 0 bases, J lost 6 bases, and 15 bases lay in between.

The J gene is TRBJ2-1, the V gene TRBV4-3, with no clear D. From germline, CDR1 is LGHNA and CDR2 YSLEER. The CDR3 covers 15 residues. V shed 0 bases and J shed 4 bases, with 10 bases lying between them. CDR3 region: CASSQEARPYNEQFF. In nucleotides, the CDR3 is TGCGCCAGCAGCCAAGAGGCTAGACCTTACAATGAGCAGTTCTTC.

This clonotype was counted between two and nine times. V usage is TRBV7-2 and J usage is TRBJ2-1, with no clear D. Per germline, CDR1 SGHTA and CDR2 FQGNSA. The CDR3 is 12 residues long. V lost 2 bases and J 8 bases, leaving 7 bases between the germline ends. The DNA for the CDR3 is TGTGCCAGCAGCTTATGGGTCGATGAGCAGTTCTTC. Its protein product is CASSLWVDEQFF.

The chain joins TRBV20-1 to TRBJ2-5; D could derive from TRBD1 or TRBD2 (5 bases each). This CDR3 comprises 12 residues. Germline assignment: CDR1 DFQATT and CDR2 SNEGSKA (reference sequence). With 0 bases removed from V and 7 bases from J, the gap between germline ends came to 9 bases. CDR3 region: CSARDPGRTQYF. CDR3 in DNA: TGCAGTGCTAGAGATCCGGGACGGACCCAGTACTTC.

The sample holds a few counts of this clonotype. The CDR3: CASSFAGTGVNTEAFF. The CDR3 DNA follows: TGTGCCAGCAGCTTCGCTGGGACAGGGGTGAACACTGAAGCTTTCTTT. The V call is TRBV7-2, the J call TRBJ1-1; TRBD1 matches at 10 bases. Trimming cost V 3 bases and J 0 bases; bases outside gene matches: 4. CDR1 is SGHTA, CDR2 FQGNSA, per germline. This CDR3 spans 16 amino acids.

This clonotype was counted many times. The CDR3 DNA sequence: TGTGCCAGCAGCCCGACATCGTCGCAAAGCACCATATATTTT. It is translated as CASSPTSSQSTIYF. V and J are TRBV3-1 and TRBJ1-3; no definite D call. CDR1 LGHDT and CDR2 YNNKEL come from the germline V gene (reference sequence). The V end lost 4 bases, the J end lost 9 bases, and 16 bases lay between the germline ends. This CDR3 is 14 amino acids long.

This clonotype was seen a few times. The chain couples TRBV7-9 to TRBJ2-4; D not certain. Trimming pared 2 bases from V and 0 bases from J, leaving 11 bases between. CDR1 and CDR2 from the germline V gene are SEHNR and FQNEAQ (reference sequence). This CDR3 spans 16 amino acids. CDR3 nucleotide sequence: TGTGCCAGCAGCTTATTCCCAAAAGAAGCCAAAAACATTCAGTACTTC. Amino acid sequence: CASSLFPKEAKNIQYF.

V gene TRBV5-5 combines with J gene TRBJ1-6; 8 nucleotides line up with TRBD1. This CDR3 contains 17 residues. J was trimmed by 7 bases and V by 3 bases; bases with no gene match: 12. Germline V lookup: CDR1 SGHKS, CDR2 YYEKEE (reference sequence). CDR3 DNA: TGTGCCAGCAGCTGGGGAGATTTTCGGACAGGGAATTCACCCCTCCACTTT. Protein: CASSWGDFRTGNSPLHF.

The chain has TRBV18 and TRBJ2-1; no clear D gene. Germline loops: CDR1 KGHSH, CDR2 LQKENI. This CDR3 region has 14 residues. The V and J ends lost 1 base and 8 bases respectively, with 12 bases between them. CDR3 bases: TGTGCCAGCTCACCACGGCAGGTTCTAGATGAGCAGTTCTTC. Residues: CASSPRQVLDEQFF.

This clonotype was detected ten times or more. The rearrangement uses TRBV6-5 and TRBJ1-1, with 7 bases fitting TRBD1. The germline V gene encodes CDR1 MNHEY and CDR2 SVGAGI. The CDR3 covers 15 residues. V lost 2 bases, J lost 5 bases, and 8 bases stayed unmatched. This CDR3 is CASSYTQGRGTEAFF. For the CDR3, the DNA is TGTGCCAGCAGTTACACACAGGGGAGAGGGACTGAAGCTTTCTTT.

This clonotype was seen a few times. The rearrangement uses TRBV5-6 and TRBJ1-4; D call uncertain. CDR1 is SGHDT, CDR2 YYEEEE, per germline. This CDR3 spans 15 amino acids. The V end was cut by 3 bases, the J end by 2 bases, with 11 bases between. CDR3 sequence (DNA): TGTGCCAGCAGCTCCGTCCGCGGCACTAATGAAAAACTGTTTTTT. It specifies CASSSVRGTNEKLFF.

This clonotype was seen many times. V and J are TRBV5-1 and TRBJ2-7; the D is unclear. The CDR3 extends over 15 amino acids. The V gene lost 0 bases and the J gene lost 0 bases, with 10 bases spanning the gap. The germline V gene encodes CDR1 SGHRS and CDR2 YFSETQ. CDR3 amino acids: CASSLGQTGSYEQYV. The CDR3 DNA reads as TGCGCCAGCAGCTTGGGACAAACCGGCTCCTACGAGCAGTACGTC.